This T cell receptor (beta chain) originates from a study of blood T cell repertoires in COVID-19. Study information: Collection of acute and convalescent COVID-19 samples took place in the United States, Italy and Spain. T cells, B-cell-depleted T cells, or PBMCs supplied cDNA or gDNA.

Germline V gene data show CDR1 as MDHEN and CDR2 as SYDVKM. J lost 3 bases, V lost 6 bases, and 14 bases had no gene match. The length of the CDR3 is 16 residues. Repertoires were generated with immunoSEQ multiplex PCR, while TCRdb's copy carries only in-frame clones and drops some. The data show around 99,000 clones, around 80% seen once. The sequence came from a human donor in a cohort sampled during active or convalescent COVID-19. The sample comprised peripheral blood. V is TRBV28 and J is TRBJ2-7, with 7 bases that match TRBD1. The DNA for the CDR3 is TGTGCCAGCAGCCCAATTATAGGGGGCACCTACTACGAGCAGTACTTC. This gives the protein CASSPIIGGTYYEQYF.